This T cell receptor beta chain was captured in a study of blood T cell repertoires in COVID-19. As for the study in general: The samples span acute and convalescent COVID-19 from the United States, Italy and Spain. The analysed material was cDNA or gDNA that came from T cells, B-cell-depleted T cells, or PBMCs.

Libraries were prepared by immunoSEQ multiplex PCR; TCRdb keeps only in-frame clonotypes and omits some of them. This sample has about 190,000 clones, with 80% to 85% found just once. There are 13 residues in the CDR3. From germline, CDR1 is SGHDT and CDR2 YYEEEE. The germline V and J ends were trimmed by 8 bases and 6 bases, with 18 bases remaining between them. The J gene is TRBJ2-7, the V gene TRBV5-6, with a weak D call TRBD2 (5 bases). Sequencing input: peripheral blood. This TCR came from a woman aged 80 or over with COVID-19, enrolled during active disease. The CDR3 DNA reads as TGTGCCAGATCTACGTCCCGCGCGGGCGAGCAGTACTTC. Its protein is CARSTSRAGEQYF. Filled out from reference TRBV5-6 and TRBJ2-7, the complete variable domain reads DAGVTQSPTHLIKTRGQQVTLRCSPKSGHDTVSWYQQALGQGPQFIFQYYEEEERQRGNFPDRFSGHQFPNYSSELNVNALLLGDSALYLCARSTSRAGEQYFGPGTRLTVT.